The 19 T cell receptor beta chains below all came from one sample that was sequenced in a study of cytomegalovirus exposure and HLA in healthy donors. It was with 60 Vbeta and 13 Jbeta primers that the PCR ran. This table comes from immunoSEQ multiplex PCR, and its TCRdb copy is limited to in-frame clones, with some not included. The repertoire holds around 220,000 clones, with over 75% as singletons. Sequencing was carried out using PBMCs. The receptors were gathered from a man younger than 35 in good health and CMV-seronegative.

This clone occurred a few times. One junction end does not reproduce the germline sequence, and a read error may be involved. The chain employs TRBV7-9 and TRBJ2-2; TRBD1 is a possible D gene (6 bases). This CDR3 region has 17 residues. Germline CDR1 SEHNR, CDR2 FQNEAQ (reference sequence). The CDR3 region is CSSSPFTGTPNTGELFF. The CDR3 DNA reads as TGTTCCAGCAGCCCCTTTACCGGGACACCAAACACCGGGGAGCTGTTTTTT. Combining the CDR3 with reference TRBV7-9 and TRBJ2-2 gives the whole variable domain DTGVSQNPRHKITKRGQNVTFRCDPISEHNRLYWYRQTLGQGPEFLTYFQNEAQLEKSRLLSDRFSAERPKGSFSTLEIQRTEQGDSAMYLCSSSPFTGTPNTGELFFGEGSRLTVL.

The V gene is TRBV5-1, the J gene TRBJ2-7; 7 nucleotides align to TRBD1. The CDR3 sequence is 13 residues long. The trim removed 2 bases at V and 7 bases at J, leaving 6 bases unmatched. Germline assignment: CDR1 SGHRS and CDR2 YFSETQ. CDR3 sequence reads: CASSFTGASEQYF. DNA for the CDR3: TGCGCCAGCAGCTTTACAGGGGCCTCTGAGCAGTACTTC.

The sample holds a few counts of this clone. This sequence joins TRBV6-1 and TRBJ1-1; D is possibly TRBD1 (6 bases). Germline CDR1 reads MNHNS; CDR2 reads SASEGT. The CDR3 has 13 residues. Trimming shortened V by 6 bases and J by 3 bases, and 11 bases separated the two germline ends. This CDR3 reads CASRRTVDTEAFF. In DNA, the CDR3 is TGTGCCAGCAGGCGGACAGTCGACACTGAAGCTTTCTTT.

The chain links TRBV27 to TRBJ2-1, with D perhaps TRBD2 (6 bases). Germline values: CDR1 MNHEY, CDR2 SMNVEV (reference sequence). This CDR3 is 16 amino acids long. Trimming took off 0 bases at V and 5 bases at J, with 14 bases between the two ends. This CDR3 reads CASSLSKGTLNNEQFF. DNA of the CDR3: TGTGCCAGCAGTTTATCGAAAGGGACTCTGAACAATGAGCAGTTCTTC.

This rearrangement joins TRBV5-1 to TRBJ2-5; the match to TRBD1 covers 7 bases. CDR1 SGHRS and CDR2 YFSETQ come from the germline V gene. V gave up 2 bases and J gave up 2 bases; unmatched junction bases: 6. The CDR3 totals 15 residues. CDR3 in amino acids: CASSFTDRPQETQYF. The CDR3 nucleotides read TGCGCCAGCAGCTTTACGGACAGGCCTCAAGAGACCCAGTACTTC.

The genes are TRBV7-9 and TRBJ2-5, with D perhaps TRBD1 (6 bases). Germline V gene data show CDR1 as SEHNR and CDR2 as FQNEAQ (reference sequence). The CDR3 contains 13 residues. Between the trimmed V and J ends, which lost 5 bases and 7 bases, there was a span of 14 bases. CDR3 sequence reads: CASSLNRVGTQYF. The CDR3 DNA follows: TGTGCCAGCAGCCTAAACAGGGTTGGGACCCAGTACTTC.

This chain connects TRBV25-1 to TRBJ1-1; unclear D gene. Germline-derived CDR1 and CDR2 are MGHDK and SYGVNS. The CDR3 extends over 13 amino acids. Trimming stripped 6 bases from V and 0 bases from J, with 8 bases between. The CDR3 DNA reads as TGTGCCAGCAGCGGGAGTGTGAACACTGAAGCTTTCTTT. It encodes CASSGSVNTEAFF. The variable domain in full, completed from reference TRBV25-1 and TRBJ1-1, reads EADIYQTPRYLVIGTGKKITLECSQTMGHDKMYWYQQDPGMELHLIHYSYGVNSTEKGDLSSESTVSRIRTEHFPLTLESARPSHTSQYLCASSGSVNTEAFFGQGTRLTVV.

V gene TRBV5-6 combines with J gene TRBJ2-7; D is possibly TRBD1 (6 bases). The CDR3 totals 12 residues. The germline V gene has CDR1 SGHDT and CDR2 YYEEEE. Deletions cut 3 bases from V and 6 bases from J, with 10 bases between. The CDR3 loop reads CASSSRGSEQYF. CDR3 coding DNA: TGTGCCAGCAGCTCCAGGGGATCCGAGCAGTACTTC. Drawing the rest from reference TRBV5-6 and TRBJ2-7, the complete variable domain is DAGVTQSPTHLIKTRGQQVTLRCSPKSGHDTVSWYQQALGQGPQFIFQYYEEEERQRGNFPDRFSGHQFPNYSSELNVNALLLGDSALYLCASSSRGSEQYFGPGTRLTVT.

The CDR3 coding sequence is TGTGCCAGCAGTGAACAGGGGAATAATTCACCCCTCCACTTT. Translating it yields CASSEQGNNSPLHF. The gene calls are TRBV2 and TRBJ1-6; weak D call: TRBD1 (6 bases). Looked up from germline, CDR1 is SNHLY and CDR2 is FYNNEI. The CDR3 totals 14 residues. Deletions cut 2 bases from V and 5 bases from J, with 7 bases between.

The gene calls are TRBV19 and TRBJ2-7; tentative D call: TRBD2 (6 bases). This CDR3 is built from 15 residues. The germline V gene encodes CDR1 LNHDA and CDR2 SQIVND (reference sequence). V gave up 3 bases and J gave up 7 bases, with 19 bases separating them. CDR3: CASSMIRDFTWEQYF. The DNA of the CDR3 is TGTGCCAGTAGTATGATAAGGGACTTCACGTGGGAGCAGTACTTC.

The V gene is TRBV30, the J gene TRBJ1-4; D unclear. From germline, CDR1 is GTSNPN and CDR2 SVGIG (reference sequence). The CDR3 loop spans 17 amino acids. Trimming removed 2 bases from V and 2 bases from J, with 18 bases in between. The CDR3 is CAWSPIGPASTNEKLFF. CDR3 bases: TGTGCCTGGAGTCCCATTGGCCCCGCCTCTACTAATGAAAAACTGTTTTTT.

The chain combines TRBV19 with TRBJ1-1, with TRBD1 matching 11 bases. The V gene's germline CDR1 is LNHDA and CDR2 SQIVND (reference sequence). The CDR3 has 16 amino acids. Trimming removed 5 bases from V and 1 base from J; junction bases left unmatched: 6. This CDR3 is CASSGQGARWNTEAFF. The CDR3 coding sequence is TGTGCCAGTAGTGGACAGGGGGCGAGGTGGAACACTGAAGCTTTCTTT.

V usage is TRBV4-3 and J usage is TRBJ2-7, with D possibly TRBD2 on 6 matching bases. Trimming pared 1 base from V and 2 bases from J, leaving 9 bases between. Per the germline V gene, CDR1 is LGHNA and CDR2 is YSLEER. This CDR3 has 14 amino acids. The chain's CDR3 is CASSQAGVTYEQYF. The CDR3 DNA reads as TGCGCCAGCAGCCAAGCGGGGGTGACCTACGAGCAGTACTTC.

The count of this clone is one. The chain has TRBV2 and TRBJ1-5; tentative D call: TRBD1 (5 bases). Germline assignment: CDR1 SNHLY and CDR2 FYNNEI. CDR3 length: 13 amino acids. Trimming removed 4 bases at V and 5 bases at J, with 9 bases between. The DNA for the CDR3 is TGTGCCAGCAGTGCTGACAGAGATCAGCCCCAGCATTTT. This encodes CASSADRDQPQHF.

A note on this clone: The sample contains more than one DNA sequence encoding this CDR3. CDR3 in amino acids: CASSAGRREQYF. In DNA form, the CDR3 reads TGTGCCAGCAGTGCCGGAAGGAGGGAGCAGTACTTC. The chain recombines TRBV6-5 with TRBJ2-7, with D possibly TRBD2 on 5 matching bases. Trimming took off 5 bases at V and 7 bases at J, with 12 bases between the two ends. Per the germline V gene, CDR1 is MNHEY and CDR2 is SVGAGI. The CDR3 extends over 12 amino acids.

CDR3 sequence reads: CASSPSIPGQGAGNTIYF. CDR3 in DNA: TGTGCCAGCAGCCCAAGTATTCCGGGACAGGGGGCTGGAAACACCATATATTTT. The chain recombines TRBV7-2 with TRBJ1-3; the match to TRBD1 covers 11 bases. This CDR3 is 18 amino acids long. Per the germline V gene, CDR1 is SGHTA and CDR2 is FQGNSA. V gave up 5 bases and J gave up 2 bases; unmatched junction bases: 11.

This chain links TRBV9 with TRBJ2-2; TRBD2 might be the D (5 bases). Per germline, CDR1 SGDLS and CDR2 YYNGEE. The CDR3 extends over 15 amino acids. V was pared by 0 bases and J by 4 bases, with 10 bases between. CDR3 sequence (DNA): TGTGCCAGCAGCGTAGACGGGGATCCCACCGGGGAGCTGTTTTTT. This sequence encodes CASSVDGDPTGELFF.

V usage is TRBV2 and J usage is TRBJ2-7, with no clear D. This CDR3 is 14 amino acids long. The V gene lost 3 bases and the J gene lost 0 bases, with 9 bases spanning the gap. From germline, CDR1 is SNHLY and CDR2 FYNNEI. CDR3: CASSESGISYEQYF. DNA for the CDR3: TGTGCCAGCAGTGAGTCAGGAATCTCCTACGAGCAGTACTTC.

The gene calls are TRBV5-4 and TRBJ1-2; D unclear. V lost 2 bases and J lost 4, with 9 bases in between. The CDR3 consists of 13 residues. The germline CDR1 and CDR2 sequences are SGHNT and YYREEE (reference sequence). CDR3 amino acids: CASSLRGVYGYTF. The CDR3 region has the DNA TGTGCCAGCAGCTTACGGGGTGTCTATGGCTACACCTTC. Full variable domain (outside the CDR3, taken from reference TRBV5-4 and TRBJ1-2): ETGVTQSPTHLIKTRGQQVTLRCSSQSGHNTVSWYQQALGQGPQFIFQYYREEENGRGNFPPRFSGLQFPNYSSELNVNALELDDSALYLCASSLRGVYGYTFGSGTRLTVV.